This T cell receptor (beta chain) was sequenced during a study of blood T cell repertoires in COVID-19. Across the study: Sites in the United States, Italy and Spain provided acute and convalescent COVID-19 samples. T cells, B-cell-depleted T cells, or PBMCs supplied cDNA or gDNA.

CDR1 is SGHTA and CDR2 is FQGNSA in the germline V gene. The V end lost 5 bases, the J end lost 0 bases, and 5 bases lay between the germline ends. CDR3 length: 13 amino acids. Original methodology: Estimates of nucleated cell counts were drawn from the amplification of reference gene primers. Here immunoSEQ multiplex PCR was the method, and the copy in TCRdb shows in-frame clones only, minus some. The D gene and trimming were derived from the DNA, and the V and J assignments and clone size from that table. This table has about 260,000 clones, 87% appearing once. This chain connects TRBV7-2 to TRBJ1-3; no definite D call. The clonotype was recovered from a woman aged 50 to 65 who had recovered from COVID-19. The source material was peripheral blood. CDR3 sequence reads: CASSVSSGNTIYF. The CDR3 nucleotides read TGTGCCAGCAGCGTTAGCTCTGGAAACACCATATATTTT.